This T cell receptor (beta chain) was profiled in a study of blood T cell repertoires in COVID-19. Looking at the study overall: COVID-19 samples, acute and convalescent, were from the United States, Italy and Spain. T cells, B-cell-depleted T cells, or PBMCs provided the cDNA or gDNA that served as material.

V dropped 7 bases and J dropped 6 bases, with 10 bases sitting between them. Per the germline V gene, CDR1 is SNHLY and CDR2 is FYNNEI. The CDR3 loop spans 13 amino acids. As handled by the study authors: Amplification with reference gene primers provided the estimates of nucleated cell counts. Assay: immunoSEQ multiplex PCR; the TCRdb copy retains only in-frame clones and omits some. That table supplies the V and J calls and clone size; D and trimming were determined from the DNA. The data contain around 47,000 clones, about 88% of them singletons. The rearrangement uses TRBV2 and TRBJ1-6, with a possible D match to TRBD1 (6 bases). The receptor was derived from a human donor in a cohort sampled during active COVID-19. Sample: peripheral blood. CDR3 loop: CASKGGSNSPLHF. In DNA, the CDR3 is TGTGCCAGCAAGGGGGGGAGTAATTCACCCCTCCACTTT.